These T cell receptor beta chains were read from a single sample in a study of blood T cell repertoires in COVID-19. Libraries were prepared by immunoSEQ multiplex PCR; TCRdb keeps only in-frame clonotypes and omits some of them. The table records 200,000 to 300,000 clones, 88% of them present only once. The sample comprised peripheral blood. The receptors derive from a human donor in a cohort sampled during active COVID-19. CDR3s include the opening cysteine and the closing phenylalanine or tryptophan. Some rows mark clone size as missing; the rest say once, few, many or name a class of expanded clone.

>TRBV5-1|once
CASSQGTSGRVYNEQFF
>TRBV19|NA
CASSDRGYGYTF
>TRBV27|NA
CASSATPSGETQYF
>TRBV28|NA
CASPPNFGQGALNTEAFF
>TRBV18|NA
CASSPYSNQPQHF
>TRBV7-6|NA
CASSLVGDSTGELFF
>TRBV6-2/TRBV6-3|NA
CASSYYGLAGYEQYF
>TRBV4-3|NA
CASSQEYRTAETQYF
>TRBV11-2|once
CASSFLGQPQHF
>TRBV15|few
CATSRDRSYEQYF
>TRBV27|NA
CASSLSKLDEGQETQYF
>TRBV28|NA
CASRPGQAFYEQYF
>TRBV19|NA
CASSIQGFSGNTIYF
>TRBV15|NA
CATKDDTGGIYGYTF
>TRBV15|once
CATSRGVSRGNQPQHF
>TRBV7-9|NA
CASSLLERLTGDGYTF
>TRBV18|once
CASSPRSANEQFF
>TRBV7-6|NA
CASSSRNTEAFF
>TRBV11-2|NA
CASSLVAGGIVSGYTF
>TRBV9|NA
CASSQGQAYGYTF
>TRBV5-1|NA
CASSSGLAGGNEQFF
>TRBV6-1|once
CASSDLAGQFF
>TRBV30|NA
CAWSVNLRGEQYF
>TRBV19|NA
CASSMAGRLRGYTF
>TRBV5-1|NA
CASSLVSGEENIQYF
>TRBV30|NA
CAWGQGNYEQYF
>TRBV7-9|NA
CASSLSGGGEAFF
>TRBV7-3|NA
CASSSEGASYNEQFF
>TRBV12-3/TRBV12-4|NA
CASSTGEDTEAFF
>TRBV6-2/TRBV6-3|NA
CASSYRDNPGENIQYF
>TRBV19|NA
CASSGDTSYEQYF
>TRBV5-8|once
CASSLGGRTSQYF
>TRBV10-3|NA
CAISVRPPGLAGGSYNEQFF
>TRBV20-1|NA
CSAREVREQYF
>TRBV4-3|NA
CASSQDGTSNQPQHF
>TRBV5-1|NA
CASSPNGGAGGEKLFF
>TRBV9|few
CASSVGGQEFYGYTF
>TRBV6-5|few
CASKPWDSNNSPLHF
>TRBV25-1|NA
CASSETGNLARAFF
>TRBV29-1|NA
CSVDVGGSYEQYF
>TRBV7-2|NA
CASSRTTGGGGTYGYTF
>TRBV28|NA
CASIIDRVINQPQHF
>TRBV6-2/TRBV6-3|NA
CASSSGQGGPNEQFF
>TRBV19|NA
CASSIDLRGPEAFF
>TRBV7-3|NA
CASSLTVTSGPGGANVLTF
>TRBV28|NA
CASSYRFEQYF
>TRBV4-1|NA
CASSQPGLGINEQFF
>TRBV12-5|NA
CASGLKLTDTQYF
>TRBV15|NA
CATSRPRGTGGFSNQPQHF
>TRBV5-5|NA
CASSPRTGRSGNTIYF
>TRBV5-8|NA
CASSLYRLAGAYEQYF
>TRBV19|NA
CASSIDRGYTEAFF
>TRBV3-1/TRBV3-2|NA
CASNQRDQYNEQFF
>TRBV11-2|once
CASSSPGQGSHEQYF
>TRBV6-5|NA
CASRPSGGYYEQYF